This T cell receptor beta chain came from a study of T cell responses to AZD1222 COVID-19 vaccine. Remarks on this clone: The antigen is unknown. One end of the junction varies from germline; a read error may be responsible.

The assay was immunoSEQ multiplex PCR, and TCRdb's table has in-frame clones only and misses some. The table has roughly 150,000 clones, approximately 91% seen once. CDR1 and CDR2 from the germline V gene are KGHSH and LQKENI. The CDR3 covers 14 residues. Study-wide results and limits: All repertoire sampling was performed exclusively after the peak T cell response. In a largely white British group with more females than males, clonal diversity was possibly underestimated. Across spike, vaccine-associated CD4 TCRs were found, dominant at 160-218 and 743-854. Among those given AZD1222, only five to seven were seropositive at baseline.

Sequencing was performed on peripheral blood, taken after recovery from COVID-19. The chain employs TRBV18 and TRBJ2-5; D is unresolved. This TCR came from an adult who had recovered from COVID-19. The CDR3 DNA is TGTGCCAGCTCACCATTGGGGAATAAAGATACCCAGTACTTC. Amino acids: CASSPLGNKDTQYF.